This TCR beta chain came from a study of chemoradiotherapy in HPV16-positive cancers. About the research overall: Candidate HPV-specific T-cell clones and common TCR motifs came from functional assays in two HPV16-positive patients. Study outcomes and limitations: Candidate HPV-specific clones and E7-related TCR motifs grew in tumor during treatment.

Repertoires were sampled repeatedly during chemoradiotherapy. Method: immunoSEQ multiplex PCR; TCRdb's copy keeps in-frame clones and lacks some. The sample has around 870 clones; over 75% are singletons. The germline V gene encodes CDR1 MDHEN and CDR2 SYDVKM. The CDR3 contains 12 residues. V lost 10 bases and J 3 bases, leaving 10 bases between the germline ends. Note on this clone: The antigen is unknown.

The sequences come from tumor tissue, collected from a patient who underwent chemoradiotherapy. The chain combines TRBV28 with TRBJ1-5; D is ambiguous. The source of this sequence is a human donor with HPV-associated anogenital cancer. CDR3 sequence (DNA): TGTGCCACCCACGCAATCAATCAGCCCCAGCATTTT. Translation: CATHAINQPQHF.